One sample yielded the 25 T cell receptor beta chains listed below, sequenced in a study of neurological immune-mediated disorders. TCRdb itself ran the 5' RACE reads through MiXCR, one entry per CDR3 protein. The repertoire holds approximately 51,000 distinct CDR3 sequences, with around 3.1% as singletons. Sequenced sample: PBMCs. The receptors shown here come from a man aged 40-49 years with multiple sclerosis.

Many counts were recorded for this clonotype. The gene calls are TRBV28 and TRBJ1-2; D is possibly TRBD1 (6 bases). The V end was cut by 3 bases, the J end by 8 bases, with 16 bases between. Germline values: CDR1 MDHEN, CDR2 SYDVKM. CDR3 size: 14 residues. CDR3 sequence: CASSFSYRVSGYTF. The CDR3 region has the DNA TGTGCCAGCAGTTTCTCATACAGGGTGAGCGGCTACACCTTC.

There are many counts of this clonotype. The chain is built from TRBV14 and TRBJ2-5; D is ambiguous. With 1 base removed from V and 4 bases from J, the gap between germline ends came to 7 bases. The germline gives CDR1 SGHDN, CDR2 FVKESK. The CDR3 is 13 residues long. CDR3 in DNA: TGTGCCAGCAGCCAAGTTTATGGAGAGACCCAGTACTTC. Protein: CASSQVYGETQYF.

This clonotype was detected many times. The rearrangement links TRBV12-3 or TRBV12-4 to TRBJ2-1; TRBD2 matches 11 bases. V shed 2 bases, J shed 15 bases, and the junction held 9 bases outside the gene matches. The CDR3 loop spans 14 amino acids. The CDR3 DNA reads as TGTGCCAGCAGTTTACTAGCGGGGGGCAAAGCACCGTTCTTC. This translates into CASSLLAGGKAPFF.

The genes are TRBV7-9 and TRBJ2-7; D possibly corresponds to TRBD1 (6 bases). Germline CDR1 reads SEHNR; CDR2 reads FQNEAQ (reference sequence). This CDR3 is 13 amino acids long. Trimming took 5 bases from V and 3 from J, leaving 11 bases between them. This chain's CDR3 is CASSPRQDYEQYF. Written as DNA, the CDR3 is TGTGCCAGCAGCCCTCGACAGGACTACGAGCAGTACTTC.

V and J are TRBV20-1 and TRBJ2-5; TRBD2 aligns across 10 bases. V shed 5 bases, J shed 2 bases, and the junction held 11 bases outside the gene matches. CDR1 is DFQATT and CDR2 is SNEGSKA in the germline V gene (reference sequence). The CDR3 is made up of 16 amino acids. CDR3 loop: CSAPKASGGRQETQYF. The CDR3 bases are TGCAGTGCTCCCAAGGCTAGCGGGGGCCGTCAAGAGACCCAGTACTTC.

Relative to its sample, this clonotype is medium-sized. V is TRBV3-1 and J is TRBJ2-1; 7 bases are a match to TRBD2. CDR1 and CDR2 from the germline V gene are LGHDT and YNNKEL (reference sequence). CDR3 size: 16 residues. V lost 0 bases to trimming and J lost 0 bases; unmatched junction nucleotides: 2. The CDR3 sequence is CASSQDSGGSYNEQFF. DNA for the CDR3: TGTGCCAGCAGCCAAGATTCGGGGGGCTCCTACAATGAGCAGTTCTTC.

This clonotype showed up many times. The rearrangement uses TRBV20-1 and TRBJ2-1; D might be TRBD1 or TRBD2, each matching 5 bases. V lost 6 bases, J lost 3 bases, and 15 bases lay in between. Germline loops: CDR1 DFQATT, CDR2 SNEGSKA (reference sequence). The CDR3 extends over 14 amino acids. DNA of the CDR3: TGCAGTGCCAGTAGTGGGACGAGCTACAATGAGCAGTTCTTC. Translation: CSASSGTSYNEQFF.

This clonotype showed up many times. The V and J genes are TRBV6-5 and TRBJ2-5; the D call may be TRBD1 or TRBD2 (6 bases each). V lost 2 bases and J 4 bases, leaving 11 bases between the germline ends. The CDR3 spans 14 residues. The germline CDR1 and CDR2 sequences are MNHEY and SVGAGI. The CDR3 here is CASSYGGGRETQYF. The CDR3 DNA is TGTGCCAGCAGTTACGGAGGGGGGAGAGAGACCCAGTACTTC.

The table lists this clonotype with many counts. The chain is built from TRBV5-1 and TRBJ2-3, with 9 bases lining up with TRBD2. J lost 3 bases, V lost 4 bases, and 9 bases had no gene match. The germline V gene has CDR1 SGHRS and CDR2 YFSETQ. The CDR3 runs to 16 residues. The CDR3 region is CASSPLASGDTDTQYF. The CDR3, as DNA: TGCGCCAGCAGCCCACTGGCTAGCGGGGATACAGATACGCAGTATTTT.

Many counts were recorded for this clonotype. The genes are TRBV15 and TRBJ2-5; maybe TRBD2 (5 bases). V was cut by 0 bases and J by 3 bases, with 8 bases left in between. The CDR3 loop spans 14 amino acids. Germline V gives CDR1 LNHNV, CDR2 YYDKDF (reference sequence). Written as DNA, the CDR3 is TGTGCCACCAGCAGAGATTTACTAGAAGAGACCCAGTACTTC. As protein: CATSRDLLEETQYF.

This clonotype appeared many times. The chain links TRBV11-2 to TRBJ2-2, with 13 bases that match TRBD2. This CDR3 is built from 14 residues. With V trimmed by 5 bases and J by 9 bases, 3 bases remained unmatched. CDR1 SGHAT and CDR2 FQNNGV come from the germline V gene. In nucleotides, the CDR3 is TGTGCCAGCAGCACTAGCGGGGGGGCCCGGGAGCTGTTTTTT. This gives the protein CASSTSGGARELFF.

The table lists this clonotype with many counts. J is TRBJ1-1 and V is TRBV5-6, with D possibly matching TRBD1 (5 bases). The CDR3 has 15 amino acids. Germline V lookup: CDR1 SGHDT, CDR2 YYEEEE. The V gene lost 5 bases and the J gene lost 3 bases, with 17 bases spanning the gap. Here the CDR3 reads CASRPDLTEDTEAFF. The CDR3 coding sequence is TGTGCCAGCAGGCCCGACTTGACAGAAGACACTGAAGCTTTCTTT.

This clonotype occurred a few times. The V call is TRBV7-6, the J call TRBJ2-3; TRBD1 matches 9 bases. J lost 11 bases, V lost 1 base, and 4 bases had no gene match. This CDR3 region has 13 residues. The germline V gene encodes CDR1 SGHVS and CDR2 FNYEAQ. The CDR3 protein is CASSLDRDRVQYF. CDR3 in DNA: TGTGCCAGCAGCTTAGACCGGGACAGGGTGCAGTATTTT.

This clonotype was seen ten or more times. The chain employs TRBV15 and TRBJ2-4; D ambiguous. Germline V gene lookup returns CDR1 LNHNV and CDR2 YYDKDF (reference sequence). The CDR3 extends over 19 amino acids. Trimming shortened V by 0 bases and J by 0 bases, and 18 bases separated the two germline ends. CDR3 DNA sequence: TGTGCCACCAGCAGAGATCTTAGGATTACTAACCTAGCCAAAAACATTCAGTACTTC. Translation gives CATSRDLRITNLAKNIQYF.

This chain connects TRBV27 to TRBJ1-6, with D tentatively TRBD1 (5 bases). The CDR3 is made up of 14 amino acids. The V gene's germline CDR1 is MNHEY and CDR2 SMNVEV (reference sequence). V was trimmed by 5 bases and J by 10 bases, leaving 15 bases between them. The CDR3 nucleotides read TGTGCCAGCAGTCCGGGGTGGGGCGACTCACCCCTCCACTTT. It encodes CASSPGWGDSPLHF.

In its sample, this clonotype was seen many times. This chain connects TRBV9 to TRBJ2-2; tentatively, D is TRBD1 or TRBD2 (6 bases each). This CDR3 is built from 15 residues. Germline assignment: CDR1 SGDLS and CDR2 YYNGEE. Trimming shortened V by 7 bases and J by 3 bases, and 16 bases separated the two germline ends. CDR3 nucleotide sequence: TGTGCCAGCTCGATTCACAGGGAGGACACCGGGGAGCTGTTTTTT. Protein product: CASSIHREDTGELFF.

The chain employs TRBV6-5 and TRBJ1-2, with D hard to call. Trimming shortened V by 4 bases and J by 6 bases, and 6 bases separated the two germline ends. Germline V gene sequence: CDR1 MNHEY, CDR2 SVGAGI. CDR3 size: 11 residues. CDR3 DNA: TGTGCCAGCAGTTCCTTAGATGGCTACACCTTC. Protein: CASSSLDGYTF.

The sample holds many counts of this clonotype. The chain joins TRBV4-2 to TRBJ2-7, with 10 bases fitting TRBD2. Germline trimming cut 5 bases from V and 1 base from J; bases unmatched to any gene: 5. The CDR3 is 15 amino acids. Germline CDR1 and CDR2: LGHNA and YNFKEQ. CDR3 sequence: CASSTASGGSYEQYF. CDR3 nucleotide sequence: TGTGCCAGCAGCACCGCTAGCGGGGGTTCCTACGAGCAGTACTTC.

This clonotype was detected many times. J is TRBJ2-2 and V is TRBV6-1; 10 nucleotides match TRBD2. Germline V gives CDR1 MNHNS, CDR2 SASEGT. The CDR3 contains 16 residues. The V gene end was trimmed by 6 bases and the J gene end by 1 base; junction bases not matched to a gene: 5. The CDR3 region is CASSFGLAVNTGELFF. In DNA, the CDR3 is TGTGCCAGCAGCTTCGGACTAGCGGTGAACACCGGGGAGCTGTTTTTT.

This clonotype was detected ten times or more. The chain employs TRBV28 and TRBJ2-7; a possible D gene is TRBD1 (6 bases). Between the trimmed V and J ends, which lost 2 bases and 12 bases, there was a span of 14 bases. Germline lookup yields CDR1 MDHEN and CDR2 SYDVKM. The CDR3 loop spans 12 amino acids. The CDR3 loop is CASSLEGGYGYF. CDR3 in DNA: TGTGCCAGCAGTTTAGAAGGGGGATACGGGTACTTC.

This clonotype was seen ten or more times. The chain carries TRBV5-1 and TRBJ2-3, with TRBD2 identical over 12 bases. Germline values: CDR1 SGHRS, CDR2 YFSETQ. J was trimmed by 4 bases and V by 0 bases; bases with no gene match: 6. The CDR3 has 17 residues. As DNA, the CDR3 is TGCGCCAGCAGCTTGGATCTAGCGGGGGGGCCGGCAGATACGCAGTATTTT. It yields the protein CASSLDLAGGPADTQYF.

This clonotype was counted at least ten times. J is TRBJ1-1 and V is TRBV5-1; D not certain. CDR3 size: 15 residues. V was pared by 0 bases and J by 0 bases, with 9 bases between. From germline, CDR1 is SGHRS and CDR2 YFSETQ. CDR3 DNA: TGCGCCAGCAGCTTGGACTACGGAATGAACACTGAAGCTTTCTTT. Amino acids: CASSLDYGMNTEAFF.

This clonotype has at least ten counts. The genes are TRBV6-5 and TRBJ1-1; 9 bases are a match to TRBD1. In germline, CDR1 is MNHEY, CDR2 SVGAGI. V shed 2 bases and J 8 bases; nucleotides not matched to a gene: 0. There are 12 residues in the CDR3. The CDR3 protein is CASSYGTGEAFF. The DNA for the CDR3 is TGTGCCAGCAGTTACGGGACAGGGGAAGCTTTCTTT.

The sample holds many counts of this clonotype. The chain links TRBV5-5 to TRBJ1-3, with D possibly TRBD1 on 5 matching bases. The CDR3 has 15 amino acids. CDR1 is SGHKS and CDR2 is YYEKEE in the germline V gene (reference sequence). The germline V and J ends were trimmed by 3 bases and 2 bases, with 12 bases remaining between them. CDR3 nucleotide sequence: TGTGCCAGCAGCTCGCAGGGAGCCCCTGGAAACACCATATATTTT. The encoded protein is CASSSQGAPGNTIYF.

There are many counts of this clonotype. CDR3: CSAKRDQETQYF. The CDR3 DNA reads TGCAGTGCTAAACGGGACCAAGAGACCCAGTACTTC. The gene calls are TRBV20-1 and TRBJ2-5; unclear D gene. Trimming stripped 4 bases from V and 0 bases from J, with 6 bases between. Germline assignment: CDR1 DFQATT and CDR2 SNEGSKA (reference sequence). The CDR3 contains 12 residues.